This T cell receptor beta chain was retrieved from a study of T cell responses to AZD1222 COVID-19 vaccine. Study summary: Both about-4-week and about-12-week second-dose recipients were combined.

The data were produced by immunoSEQ multiplex PCR, yet TCRdb's version contains in-frame clones alone and is incomplete. Here the sample spans 95,000 to 100,000 clones, 90% being singletons. Overall study results and limits: Spike was spanned by vaccine-associated CD4 TCRs, with dominance at 160-218 and 743-854. Unmutated variant regions are reportedly the target of nearly half of TCRs that are spike-specific. Donors in the cohort were predominantly white British and more often female, and clonal diversity was possibly underestimated.

Comments on this clone: Its specificity is not known.

Trimming shortened V by 6 bases and J by 6 bases, and 11 bases separated the two germline ends. The CDR3 contains 12 residues. The germline gives CDR1 PRHDT, CDR2 FYEKMQ (reference sequence). This chain links TRBV13 with TRBJ1-2, with a tentative D call TRBD1 (5 bases). This receptor was obtained from an adult in good health. The starting material was peripheral blood, obtained on day 0 of AZD1222 vaccination. CDR3 in amino acids: CASSTQTDGYTF. The CDR3 DNA reads as TGTGCCAGCAGTACACAGACAGATGGCTACACCTTC.